This TCR beta chain comes out of a study of B cell selection in AIRE deficiency. Study results and limitations: Shared Treg sequences had shorter CDR3s, biased toward rearrangements with few non-templated insertions. Around 31% of healthy-donor shared Treg TCRbeta sequences appeared in patient Tconv cells.

About this clone itself: Its antigen is unidentified.

Profiling relied on immunoSEQ multiplex PCR, and the TCRdb table lists in-frame clones only, not all of them. The table lists under 30,000 clones, roughly 96% of them singletons. The V and J ends lost 7 bases and 8 bases, in that order; junction bases with no gene match: 19. Germline V gives CDR1 MDHEN, CDR2 SYDVKM. The CDR3 is 16 residues long. CD4+CD127+ cells were sorted as the conventional CD4 T cells. Control samples were from healthy, unrelated donors. V usage is TRBV28 and J usage is TRBJ1-2, with 7 nucleotides matching TRBD1. The source of this sequence is a human donor in good health. The specimen sequenced was CD4+CD127+ conventional T cells sorted from PBMCs. CDR3 loop: CASTIPRGGMFGGYTF. CDR3 bases: TGTGCCAGCACAATCCCACGAGGGGGCATGTTTGGCGGCTACACCTTC.